Below, one TCR beta chain is given with its context. Its specificity is unknown. Libraries were prepared by immunoSEQ multiplex PCR; TCRdb keeps only in-frame clonotypes and omits some of them. The sample lists 70,000 to 100,000 clones, roughly 88% occurring once. This sample is drawn from a study of T cells in localized non-small cell lung cancer. General study points: In adjacent lung, a median around 50 of the top 100 tumor clones were found. The study found T cell clonality highest in uninvolved adjacent lung, above tumor.

This CDR3 comprises 11 residues. Germline loops: CDR1 SNHLY, CDR2 FYNNEI. V shed 6 bases and J shed 5 bases, with 7 bases lying between them. The rearrangement uses TRBV2 and TRBJ1-1; D unclear. The source material was PBMCs, sampled before any cancer treatment. This clonotype was obtained from a woman aged 40 to 75 with stage II squamous cell lung carcinoma. The CDR3 DNA follows: TGTGCCAGCAGAGGGCGGACTGAAGCTTTCTTT. Protein sequence: CASRGRTEAFF.